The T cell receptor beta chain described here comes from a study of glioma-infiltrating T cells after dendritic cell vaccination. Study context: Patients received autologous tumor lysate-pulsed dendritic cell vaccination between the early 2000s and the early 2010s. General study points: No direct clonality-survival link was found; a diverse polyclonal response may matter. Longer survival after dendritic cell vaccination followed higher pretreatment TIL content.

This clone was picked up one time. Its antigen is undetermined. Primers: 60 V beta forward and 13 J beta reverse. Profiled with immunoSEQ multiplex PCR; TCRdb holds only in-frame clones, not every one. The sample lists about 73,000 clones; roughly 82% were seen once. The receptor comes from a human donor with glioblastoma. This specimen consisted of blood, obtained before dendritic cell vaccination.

In nucleotides, the CDR3 is TGTGCCAGCAGCCCCCCGGGGGGGCAGGCACCTAATGAAAAACTGTTTTTT. It codes for CASSPPGGQAPNEKLFF. The genes are TRBV7-2 and TRBJ1-4; the D gene is possibly TRBD1 (6 bases). Germline V gives CDR1 SGHTA, CDR2 FQGNSA. The CDR3 runs 17 residues. V was shortened by 5 bases and J by 3 bases, with 19 bases between the two germline ends.